This T cell receptor (beta chain) was found in a study of vaccination effects on CD4 cells after COVID-19. At the level of the study: Post-vaccine specimens arrived a median 72 days past the second dose. General study points: Common cold coronaviruses were cross-recognized by only 1 of 255 vaccine-induced clones in healthy vaccinees. Convalescent patients were few in the study, and early post-infection timepoints were absent.

The assay was immunoSEQ multiplex PCR, and TCRdb's table has in-frame clones only and misses some. The table has about 29,000 clones, 74% seen once; the top ten hold about a sixth. The ends lost 4 bases at V and 2 bases at J; junction bases unmatched: 12. From germline, CDR1 is SGHTS and CDR2 YDEGEE. The CDR3 spans 18 residues. Under the ViraFEST assay, PBMC were stimulated with viral peptide pools so that antigen-specific CD4+ T cells expanded. Sequencing was performed afterwards. Culture proceeded for under twelve days, and CD4+ T cells were then isolated. Of the BNT162b2 and mRNA-1273 vaccines, participants received two doses of one or the other. Supplemented with about 9.9 IU/ml IL-2 and 10 ug/ml peptides, about 2 million PBMC per well were kept in culture. Comments on this clone: Its antigen remains unknown.

This chain uses TRBV5-8 with TRBJ1-5, with 10 nucleotides matching TRBD1. This sample comprised CD4+ T cells from PBMCs cultured with HCoV-OC43 spike peptides, obtained after COVID-19 vaccination. The sample's subset: HCoV-OC43 spike overlapping peptide pool stimulation. The source is a human donor who received a COVID-19 vaccine. The CDR3, as DNA: TGTGCCAGCAGCGGGGACAGGGGCCATAGCTTGGGCAATCAGCCCCAGCATTTT. Amino acids: CASSGDRGHSLGNQPQHF. The whole variable domain, remainder taken from reference TRBV5-8 and TRBJ1-5, is EAGVTQSPTHLIKTRGQQATLRCSPISGHTSVYWYQQALGLGLQFLLWYDEGEERNRGNFPPRFSGRQFPNYSSELNVNALELEDSALYLCASSGDRGHSLGNQPQHFGDGTRLSIL.